The clone carrying this TCR beta chain was seen ten or more times. The data belong to a study of T-cell reconstitution after alpha-beta-depleted transplantation in children. Between the trimmed V and J ends, which lost 1 base and 3 bases, there was a span of 13 bases. From germline, CDR1 is MDHEN and CDR2 SYDVKM. The CDR3 contains 16 residues. As it was prepared, the TCRbeta library received unique molecular identifiers. TCRdb used MiXCR to reprocess the PCR reads, holding one entry per CDR3 protein. The top ten hold approximately 4.1% of the sample, which has over 550,000 distinct CDR3 sequences, about 11% seen once.

This sequence originates from a human donor who donated a stem cell graft to a child with acute myeloid leukemia. Sequenced material: PBMCs from the stem cell graft donor, taken from the stem cell graft. The chain uses TRBV28 and TRBJ2-1; either TRBD1 or TRBD2 may supply D (5 bases each). The CDR3, as DNA: TGTGCCAGCAGTTTATCGGGGCAGGCGGTCTACAATGAGCAGTTCTTC. Its protein is CASSLSGQAVYNEQFF.